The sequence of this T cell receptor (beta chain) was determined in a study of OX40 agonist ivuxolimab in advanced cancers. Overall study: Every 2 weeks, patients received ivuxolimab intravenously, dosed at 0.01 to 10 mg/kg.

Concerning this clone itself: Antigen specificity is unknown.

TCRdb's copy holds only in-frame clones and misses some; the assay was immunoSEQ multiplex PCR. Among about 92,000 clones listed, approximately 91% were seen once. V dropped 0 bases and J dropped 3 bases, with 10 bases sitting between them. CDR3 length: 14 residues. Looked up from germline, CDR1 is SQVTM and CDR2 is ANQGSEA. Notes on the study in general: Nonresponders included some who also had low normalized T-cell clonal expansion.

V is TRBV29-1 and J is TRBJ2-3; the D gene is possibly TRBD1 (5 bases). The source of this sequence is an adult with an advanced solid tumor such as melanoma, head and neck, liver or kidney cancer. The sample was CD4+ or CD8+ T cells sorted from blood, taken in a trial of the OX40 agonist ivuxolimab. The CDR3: CSVEDRQGTDTQYF. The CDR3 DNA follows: TGCAGCGTTGAAGATCGGCAGGGAACAGATACGCAGTATTTT.